This TCR beta chain is from a study of blood T cell repertoires in COVID-19. Turning to the study itself: T cells, B-cell-depleted T cells, or PBMCs supplied cDNA or gDNA.

The germline CDR1 and CDR2 sequences are SNHLY and FYNNEI. There are 11 residues in the CDR3. The germline V and J ends were trimmed by 2 bases and 14 bases, with 12 bases remaining between them. Allocation to cohorts depended on clinical history reported by the participants. What the recovered Cohort 3 donors had was two negative PCRs, clearance, or symptom resolution. Libraries were prepared by immunoSEQ multiplex PCR; TCRdb keeps only in-frame clonotypes and omits some of them. The profile shows 100,000 to 150,000 clones, 80% to 90% of them singletons. The rearrangement uses TRBV2 and TRBJ1-2; no firm D call. The specimen was PBMCs or T cells enriched from blood (not recorded which). The sequence was collected from a woman aged 45-65 years who had recovered from COVID-19. Here the CDR3 reads CASSESSRATF. CDR3 DNA: TGTGCCAGCAGTGAATCGTCGCGGGCTACCTTC.